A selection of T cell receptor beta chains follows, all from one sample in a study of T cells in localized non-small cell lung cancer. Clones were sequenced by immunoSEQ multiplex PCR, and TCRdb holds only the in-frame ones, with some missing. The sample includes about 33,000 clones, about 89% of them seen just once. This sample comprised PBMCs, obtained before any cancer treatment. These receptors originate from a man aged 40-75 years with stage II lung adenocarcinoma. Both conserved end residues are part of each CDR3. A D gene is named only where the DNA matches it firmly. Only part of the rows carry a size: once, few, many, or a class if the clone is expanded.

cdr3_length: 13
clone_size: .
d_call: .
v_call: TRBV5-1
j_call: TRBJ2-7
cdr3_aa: CASRRDPSYEQYF
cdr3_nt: TGCGCCAGCAGACGGGACCCCTCCTACGAGCAGTACTTC

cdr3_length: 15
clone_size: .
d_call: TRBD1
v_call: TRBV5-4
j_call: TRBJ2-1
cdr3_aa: CASSLDRGGYNEQFF
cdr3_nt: TGTGCCAGCAGCTTGGACAGGGGCGGCTACAATGAGCAGTTCTTC

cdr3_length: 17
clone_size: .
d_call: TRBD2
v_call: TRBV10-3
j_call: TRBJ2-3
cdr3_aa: CAISESTGGRPTDTQYF
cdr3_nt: TGTGCCATCAGTGAGTCGACGGGCGGGAGACCGACAGATACGCAGTATTTT

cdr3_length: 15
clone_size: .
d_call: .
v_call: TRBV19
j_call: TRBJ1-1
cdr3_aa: CASKMGLNMNTEAFF
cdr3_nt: TGTGCCAGTAAAATGGGGCTAAACATGAACACTGAAGCTTTCTTT

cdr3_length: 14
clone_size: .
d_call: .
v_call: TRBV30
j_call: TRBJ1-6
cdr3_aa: CAWSPDTLRASLHF
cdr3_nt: TGTGCCTGGAGCCCGGACACCCTCAGAGCGTCGCTCCACTTT

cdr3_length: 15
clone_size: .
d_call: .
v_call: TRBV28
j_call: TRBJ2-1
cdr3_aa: CASSLQAGRLNEQFF
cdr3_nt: TGTGCCAGCAGTTTGCAAGCGGGCCGCCTCAATGAGCAGTTCTTC

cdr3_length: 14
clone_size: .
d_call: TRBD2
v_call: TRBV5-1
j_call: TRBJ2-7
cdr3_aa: CASSPGTSGYEQYF
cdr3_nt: TGCGCCAGCAGCCCCGGGACTAGCGGATACGAGCAGTACTTC

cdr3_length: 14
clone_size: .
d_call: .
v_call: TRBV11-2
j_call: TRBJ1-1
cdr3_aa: CASSLPPVDPEAFF
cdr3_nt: TGTGCCAGCAGCTTACCTCCGGTGGACCCTGAAGCTTTCTTT

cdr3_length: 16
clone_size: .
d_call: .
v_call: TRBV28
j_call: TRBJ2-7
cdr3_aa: CASSLAGGRERGEQYF
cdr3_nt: TGTGCCAGCAGTTTGGCAGGGGGGCGGGAGAGAGGCGAGCAGTACTTC

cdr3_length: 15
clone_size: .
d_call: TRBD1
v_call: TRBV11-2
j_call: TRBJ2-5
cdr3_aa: CASSPLGQVQETQYF
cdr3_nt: TGTGCCAGCAGCCCTCTAGGACAGGTACAAGAGACCCAGTACTTC

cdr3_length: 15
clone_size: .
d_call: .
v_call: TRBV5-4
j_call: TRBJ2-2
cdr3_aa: CASSLRTDPTGELFF
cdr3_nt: TGTGCCAGCAGCTTGCGTACGGACCCCACCGGGGAGCTGTTTTTT

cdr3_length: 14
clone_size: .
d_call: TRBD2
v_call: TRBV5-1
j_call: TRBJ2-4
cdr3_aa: CASSSGLAGNIQYF
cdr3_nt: TGCGCCAGCAGCTCCGGACTAGCCGGGAACATTCAGTACTTC

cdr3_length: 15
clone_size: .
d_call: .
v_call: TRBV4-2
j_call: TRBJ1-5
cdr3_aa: CASSLFQGSNQPQHF
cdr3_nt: TGTGCCAGCAGCCTATTCCAGGGTAGCAATCAGCCCCAGCATTTT

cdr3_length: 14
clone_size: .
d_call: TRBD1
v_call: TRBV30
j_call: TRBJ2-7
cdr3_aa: CAWVFPGQGNEQYF
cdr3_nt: TGTGCCTGGGTCTTTCCGGGACAGGGCAACGAGCAGTACTTC

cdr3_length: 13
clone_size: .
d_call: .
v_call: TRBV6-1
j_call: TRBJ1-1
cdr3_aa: CAGKGRSNTEAFF
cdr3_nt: TGTGCCGGGAAGGGGCGGTCGAACACTGAAGCTTTCTTT

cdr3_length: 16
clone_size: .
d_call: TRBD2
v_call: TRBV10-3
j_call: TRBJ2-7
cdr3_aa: CAISESATSGTYEQYF
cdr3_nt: TGTGCCATCAGTGAGTCGGCAACTAGCGGGACTTACGAGCAGTACTTC

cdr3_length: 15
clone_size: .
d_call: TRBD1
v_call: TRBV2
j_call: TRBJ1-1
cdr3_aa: CASTLPPGGRTEAFF
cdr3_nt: TGTGCCAGCACCCTACCCCCAGGGGGCCGAACTGAAGCTTTCTTT

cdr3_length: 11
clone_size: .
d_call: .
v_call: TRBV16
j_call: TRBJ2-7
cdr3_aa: CASSQDSEQYF
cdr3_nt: TGTGCCAGCAGCCAGGATTCCGAGCAGTACTTC

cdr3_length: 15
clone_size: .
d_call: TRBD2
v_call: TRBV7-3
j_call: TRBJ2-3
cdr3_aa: CASSLAGLGYDTQYF
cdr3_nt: TGTGCCAGCAGCTTAGCGGGACTAGGATACGATACGCAGTATTTT

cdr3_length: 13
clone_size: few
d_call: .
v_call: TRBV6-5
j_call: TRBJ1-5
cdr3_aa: CASSRDVDQPQHF
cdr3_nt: TGTGCCAGCAGTAGGGACGTAGATCAGCCCCAGCATTTT

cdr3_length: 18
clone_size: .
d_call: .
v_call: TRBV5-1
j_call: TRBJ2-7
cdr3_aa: CASSWQPSRDMQFHEQYF
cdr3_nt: TGCGCCAGCAGCTGGCAGCCCTCCCGGGACATGCAATTTCACGAGCAGTACTTC

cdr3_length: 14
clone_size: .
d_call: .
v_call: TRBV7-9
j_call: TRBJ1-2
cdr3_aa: CASSLAGDRNGYTF
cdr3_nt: TGTGCCAGCAGCTTAGCTGGGGACCGGAATGGCTACACCTTC

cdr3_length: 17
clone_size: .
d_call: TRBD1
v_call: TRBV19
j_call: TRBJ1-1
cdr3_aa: CASSIAGAGGDLAEAFF
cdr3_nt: TGTGCCAGTAGTATAGCAGGGGCAGGGGGTGATTTGGCTGAAGCTTTCTTT

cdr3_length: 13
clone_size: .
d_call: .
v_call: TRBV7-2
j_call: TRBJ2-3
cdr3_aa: CASSSSKGDTQYF
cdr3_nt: TGTGCCAGCAGCTCCTCCAAGGGCGATACGCAGTATTTT

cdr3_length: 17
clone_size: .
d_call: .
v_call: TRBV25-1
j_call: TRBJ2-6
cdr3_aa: CASSEYRGGLGANVLTF
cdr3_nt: TGTGCCAGCAGTGAATACCGAGGGGGGTTAGGGGCCAACGTCCTGACTTTC

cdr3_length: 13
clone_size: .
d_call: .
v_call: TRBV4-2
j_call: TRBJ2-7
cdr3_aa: CASSQITGYEQYF
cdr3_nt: TGTGCCAGCAGCCAAATAACGGGCTACGAGCAGTACTTC

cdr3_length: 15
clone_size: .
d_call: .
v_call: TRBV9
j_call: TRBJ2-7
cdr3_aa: CASSVGDGWAYEQYF
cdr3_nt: TGTGCCAGCAGCGTAGGTGACGGCTGGGCCTACGAGCAGTACTTC

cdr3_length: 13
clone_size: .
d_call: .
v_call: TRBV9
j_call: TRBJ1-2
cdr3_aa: CASSRDNNYGYTF
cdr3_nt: TGTGCCAGCAGCAGAGACAATAACTATGGCTACACCTTC

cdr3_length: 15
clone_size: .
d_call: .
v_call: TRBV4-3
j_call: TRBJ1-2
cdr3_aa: CASSQEQTASYGYTF
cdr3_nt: TGCGCCAGCAGCCAAGAGCAGACGGCCTCTTATGGCTACACCTTC

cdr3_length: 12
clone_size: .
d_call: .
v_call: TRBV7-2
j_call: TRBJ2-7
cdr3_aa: CASSLDFHEQYF
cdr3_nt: TGTGCCAGCAGCTTAGATTTCCACGAGCAGTACTTC

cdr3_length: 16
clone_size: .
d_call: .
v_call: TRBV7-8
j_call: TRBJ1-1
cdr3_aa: CASSLGARVPNTEAFF
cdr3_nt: TGTGCCAGCAGCTTAGGGGCCCGGGTTCCGAACACTGAAGCTTTCTTT

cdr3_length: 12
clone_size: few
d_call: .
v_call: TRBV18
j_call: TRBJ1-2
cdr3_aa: CASSPLEGGYTF
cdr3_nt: TGTGCCAGCTCACCACTCGAGGGTGGCTACACCTTC

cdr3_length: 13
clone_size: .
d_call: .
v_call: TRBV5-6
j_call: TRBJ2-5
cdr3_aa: CASSRTDQETQYF
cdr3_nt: TGTGCCAGCAGCAGGACAGATCAAGAGACCCAGTACTTC

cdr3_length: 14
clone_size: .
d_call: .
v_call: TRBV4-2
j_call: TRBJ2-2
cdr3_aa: CASSQEEGTGELFF
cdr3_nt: TGTGCCAGCAGCCAAGAGGAGGGCACCGGGGAGCTGTTTTTT

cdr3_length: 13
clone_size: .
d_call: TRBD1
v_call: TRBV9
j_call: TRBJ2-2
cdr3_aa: CASSDRGLGELFF
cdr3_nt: TGTGCCAGCAGTGACAGGGGGCTCGGGGAGCTGTTTTTT

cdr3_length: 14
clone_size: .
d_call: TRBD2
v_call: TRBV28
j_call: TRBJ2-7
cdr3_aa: CASSPRGLGYEQYF
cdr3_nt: TGTGCCAGCAGTCCGCGGGGGTTGGGGTACGAGCAGTACTTC

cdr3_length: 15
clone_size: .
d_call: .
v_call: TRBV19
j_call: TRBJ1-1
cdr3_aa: CASSIGRRQNTEAFF
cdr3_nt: TGTGCCAGTAGTATAGGTCGACGGCAGAACACTGAAGCTTTCTTT

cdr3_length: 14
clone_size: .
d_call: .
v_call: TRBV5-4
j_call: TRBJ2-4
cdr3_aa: CASSLEGVRNIQYF
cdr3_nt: TGTGCCAGCAGCTTGGAAGGGGTCCGAAACATTCAGTACTTC

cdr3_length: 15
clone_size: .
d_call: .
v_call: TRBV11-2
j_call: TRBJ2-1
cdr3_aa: CASRFGFGTYNEQFF
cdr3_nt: TGTGCCAGCAGGTTCGGATTTGGGACCTACAATGAGCAGTTCTTC

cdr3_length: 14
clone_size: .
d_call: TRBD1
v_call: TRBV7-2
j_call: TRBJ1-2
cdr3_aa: CASSLARTGNGYTF
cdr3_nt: TGTGCCAGCAGCTTAGCGCGGACAGGGAATGGCTACACCTTC

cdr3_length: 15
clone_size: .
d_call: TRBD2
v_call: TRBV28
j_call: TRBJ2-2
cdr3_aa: CASSTSGGVAGELFF
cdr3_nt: TGTGCCAGCAGTACTAGCGGAGGGGTGGCCGGGGAGCTGTTTTTT

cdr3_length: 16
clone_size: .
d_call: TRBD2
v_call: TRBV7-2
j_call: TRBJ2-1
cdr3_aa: CASSAQLAFSYNEQFF
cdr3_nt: TGTGCCAGCAGCGCGCAACTAGCGTTCTCCTACAATGAGCAGTTCTTC

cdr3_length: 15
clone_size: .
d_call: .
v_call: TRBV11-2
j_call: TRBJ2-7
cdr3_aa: CASSSRGTGKYEQYF
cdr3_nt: TGTGCCAGCAGCTCGAGAGGCACAGGGAAGTACGAGCAGTACTTC

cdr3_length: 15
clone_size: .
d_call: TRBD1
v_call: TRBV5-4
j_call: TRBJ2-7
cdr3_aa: CASSSILTGVHEQYF
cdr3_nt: TGTGCCAGCAGCTCGATCCTGACAGGGGTCCACGAGCAGTACTTC

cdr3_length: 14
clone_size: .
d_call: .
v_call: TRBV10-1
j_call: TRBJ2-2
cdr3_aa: CASSAGTNTGELFF
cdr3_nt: TGCGCCAGCAGTGCGGGGACTAACACCGGGGAGCTGTTTTTT

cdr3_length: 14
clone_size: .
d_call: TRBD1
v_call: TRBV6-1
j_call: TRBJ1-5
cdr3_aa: CASMRQGAGQPQHF
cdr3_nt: TGTGCCAGCATGCGACAGGGGGCGGGTCAGCCCCAGCATTTT

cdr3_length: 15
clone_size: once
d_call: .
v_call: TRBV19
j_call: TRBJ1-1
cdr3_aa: CASSPPGRMNTEAFF
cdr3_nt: TGTGCCAGTTCCCCCCCCGGCAGGATGAACACTGAAGCTTTCTTT

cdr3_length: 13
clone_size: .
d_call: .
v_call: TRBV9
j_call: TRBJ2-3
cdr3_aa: CASSVEAGNTQYF
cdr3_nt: TGTGCCAGCAGCGTAGAGGCTGGAAATACGCAGTATTTT